The rows below give T cell receptor beta chains drawn from one sample of a study of CD8+CD57+ T cells in acquired aplastic anemia. One entry per CDR3 protein, called by TCRdb with MiXCR from the reads. The sample lists about 160,000 distinct CDR3 sequences, 60% to 80% seen once, with 35% to 50% in the top ten. The sequencing sample was made of sorted CD4+, CD8+, or CD8+CD57+ T cells (not recorded which) from PBMCs. Receptors originate from a human donor with aplastic anemia. Both conserved end residues are part of each CDR3. A D gene is named only where the DNA matches it firmly. Some rows have no size entry. The others give once, few or many, or a class for an expanded clone.

>TRBD2|.|TRBJ2-1|TRBV9
CASILGRAVNNEQFF
TGTGCCAGTATACTCGGGAGGGCCGTTAACAATGAGCAGTTCTTC
>.|.|TRBJ1-2|TRBV20-1
CSARVTPDSGRGYTF
TGCAGTGCTAGAGTAACCCCGGACAGTGGTCGGGGCTACACCTTC
>TRBD1|.|TRBJ2-2|TRBV24-1
CATSLGQGNTGELFF
TGTGCCACCAGTCTAGGACAGGGGAACACCGGGGAGCTGTTTTTT
>.|.|TRBJ1-6|TRBV19
CASSSLVGSPLHF
TGTGCCAGTAGCAGCCTGGTTGGTTCACCCCTCCACTTT
>.|few|TRBJ2-5|TRBV2
CASSRETQYF
TGTGCCAGCAGTAGGGAGACCCAGTACTTC
>TRBD2|once|TRBJ2-7|TRBV10-2
CASSTGLVSNEQYF
TGCGCCAGCAGTACTGGACTAGTCAGCAACGAGCAGTACTTC
>.|.|TRBJ2-7|TRBV19
CASSGTSRNEQYF
TGTGCCAGTAGCGGGACCAGCCGTAACGAGCAGTACTTC
>.|few|TRBJ2-2|TRBV7-9
CARWAGEAGELFF
TGTGCCAGATGGGCAGGGGAAGCCGGGGAGCTGTTTTTT
>.|.|TRBJ1-6|TRBV10-3
CASRTSDDSPLHF
TGTGCCAGCAGGACAAGCGATGATTCACCCCTCCACTTT
>.|.|TRBJ2-7|TRBV7-2
CASSPLVGRTYEQYF
TGTGCCAGCTCTCCCCTAGTTGGCAGGACTTACGAGCAGTACTTC
>.|.|TRBJ1-2|TRBV10-2
CATLDNYGYTF
TGCGCCACTCTGGACAACTATGGCTACACCTTC
>TRBD2|.|TRBJ2-7|TRBV10-3
CAISGGTSGRSEQYF
TGTGCCATCAGTGGCGGGACTAGCGGGAGGAGCGAGCAGTACTTC
>.|.|TRBJ2-5|TRBV20-1
CSARKIGDRRETQYF
TGCAGTGCTAGAAAGATCGGTGATAGACGAGAGACCCAGTACTTC
>TRBD1|once|TRBJ1-1|TRBV19
CASSTPTGDDDNEAFF
TGTGCCAGTAGTACCCCGACAGGGGACGACGACAATGAAGCTTTCTTT
>.|.|TRBJ1-1|TRBV6-4
CASSDSQGSTEAFF
TGTGCCAGCAGTGACTCGCAGGGTAGCACTGAAGCTTTCTTT
>.|.|TRBJ1-1|TRBV4-1
CASSLGNWAEAFF
TGCGCCAGCAGCCTCGGGAATTGGGCTGAAGCTTTCTTT
>.|.|TRBJ2-1|TRBV2
CASDPGVDDNEQFF
TGTGCCAGTGACCCCGGGGTTGACGACAATGAGCAGTTCTTC
>TRBD1|.|TRBJ1-5|TRBV15
CATSTVGQGLSNQPQHF
TGTGCCACCAGCACGGTCGGACAGGGCCTAAGCAATCAGCCCCAGCATTTT
>TRBD1|few|TRBJ1-2|TRBV4-3
CASSLGQGNGYTF
TGCGCCAGCAGCCTGGGACAGGGGAATGGCTACACCTTC
>TRBD1|.|TRBJ1-6|TRBV7-9
CASSSTGQGFYSSPLHF
TGTGCCAGCAGCTCAACTGGACAGGGCTTCTATAGTTCACCCCTCCACTTT
>.|.|TRBJ2-1|TRBV29-1
CSVLTSYPEQFF
TGCAGCGTCCTTACTAGTTACCCGGAGCAGTTCTTC
>TRBD2|.|TRBJ2-7|TRBV7-2
CASSLTGTSGYEQYF
TGTGCCAGCAGCTTAACCGGGACTAGCGGCTACGAGCAGTACTTC
>.|.|TRBJ2-6|TRBV6-4
CASSDSQGANVLTF
TGTGCCAGCAGTGACTCTCAGGGGGCCAACGTCCTGACTTTC
>.|few|TRBJ2-7|TRBV7-2
CASSSLSEQYF
TGTGCCAGCAGCTCGTTAAGCGAGCAGTACTTC
>TRBD1|.|TRBJ2-1|TRBV29-1
CSVKAGGDEQFF
TGCAGCGTCAAGGCAGGGGGAGATGAGCAGTTCTTC
>.|.|TRBJ2-5|TRBV20-1
CSARDTRGRGETQYF
TGCAGTGCTAGAGATACCAGGGGCCGGGGAGAGACCCAGTACTTC
>.|.|TRBJ1-1|TRBV25-1
CASSEYTGGIGNTEAFF
TGTGCCAGCAGTGAATATACGGGAGGGATAGGGAACACTGAAGCTTTCTTT
>TRBD1|.|TRBJ2-7|TRBV20-1
CSARGGQGIHEQYF
TGCAGTGCTAGAGGGGGACAGGGAATCCACGAGCAGTACTTC
>.|once|TRBJ2-3|TRBV6-4
CASRTTGPVTDTQYF
TGTGCCAGCAGAACCACGGGACCGGTCACAGATACGCAGTATTTT